This TCR beta chain was profiled in a study of regulatory and conventional T cells in RAG deficiency. Broader study findings: Patient subsets had shorter CDR3s; Omenn Treg-Tconv overlap exceeded 80%. Other subsets showed roughly 9.9-fold reductions, but Treg unique TCR beta sequences fell 75 to 100-fold in these patients.

Concerning this clone itself: The antigen is undetermined.

Genomic DNA came from blood conventional CD4+ T cells gated CD25-low CD127-high. The CDR3 length is 15 residues. Germline V gene sequence: CDR1 MNHEY, CDR2 SVGAGI. Trimming left V 0 bases short and J 4 bases short, with 12 bases between. The repertoire was sequenced with immunoSEQ multiplex PCR; TCRdb's copy has only in-frame clones and lacks some. Among 30,000 to 40,000 clones, around 76% were seen once, and the ten largest hold around 3.4%. The same data also went into a second study, on regulatory T cells. From that report: Primers: 52 TRBV forward and 13 TRBJ reverse. Skewed V and J usage and few unique V-J pairs marked patient repertoires, most in Tregs.

The chain combines TRBV6-5 with TRBJ1-2; D perhaps matches TRBD1 (5 bases). Sequencing was done on a sample of CD4+ effector T cells sorted from blood. The sequence was collected from a human donor in good health. CDR3 in amino acids: CASSYSGPRGYGYTF. The CDR3 nucleotides are TGTGCCAGCAGTTACTCGGGCCCTAGGGGCTATGGCTACACCTTC.